Presented here are 27 T cell receptor beta chains from one specimen sequenced in a study of cytomegalovirus exposure and HLA in healthy donors. The study ran its PCR with 60 Vbeta and 13 Jbeta primers. TCRdb's copy holds only in-frame clones and misses some; the assay was immunoSEQ multiplex PCR. The data show approximately 130,000 clones, around 70% seen once. The sequenced sample consisted of PBMCs. The receptors derive from a man aged 25-45 years in good health and CMV-seronegative.

The V and J genes are TRBV30 and TRBJ1-5, with 7 bases fitting TRBD1. Germline CDR1 is GTSNPN and CDR2 is SVGIG (reference sequence). This CDR3 contains 13 residues. The ends lost 3 bases at V and 4 bases at J; junction bases unmatched: 3. CDR3 in amino acids: CAWRGTVNQPQHF. The CDR3 DNA sequence: TGTGCCTGGAGGGGGACAGTTAATCAGCCCCAGCATTTT.

The chain joins TRBV7-3 to TRBJ2-3, with 11 positions matching TRBD2. The CDR3 extends over 19 amino acids. Trimming cost V 5 bases and J 0 bases; bases outside gene matches: 13. The germline V gene encodes CDR1 SGHTA and CDR2 FQGTGA. In nucleotides, the CDR3 is TGTGCCAGCAGCACGAGGCTAGCGGGAGGCGTCCCTAGCACAGATACGCAGTATTTT. Translating it yields CASSTRLAGGVPSTDTQYF.

The chain joins TRBV10-3 to TRBJ1-4; 11 bases fit TRBD1. CDR3 length: 14 amino acids. V lost 4 bases and J lost 7; bases outside the gene matches: 2. From germline, CDR1 is ENHRY and CDR2 SYGVKD. CDR3 sequence reads: CAISAGQGVEKLFF. CDR3 nucleotide sequence: TGTGCCATCAGTGCGGGACAGGGGGTTGAAAAACTGTTTTTT.

The chain recombines TRBV7-3 with TRBJ2-7, with 9 nucleotides matching TRBD2. V trimming: 4 bases; J trimming: 4 bases; junction bases outside the gene matches: 11. The CDR3 runs 16 residues. The germline V gene has CDR1 SGHTA and CDR2 FQGTGA. The DNA for the CDR3 is TGTGCCAGCAGCTCCACGGTAGGGCTAGCGGGATACGAGCAGTACTTC. Amino acids: CASSSTVGLAGYEQYF.

This clone occurred many times. The rearrangement joins TRBV5-1 to TRBJ2-1; TRBD2 is a possible D gene (7 bases). Germline V CDR1 and CDR2: SGHRS, YFSETQ. CDR3 size: 14 residues. The V end lost 0 bases, the J end lost 8 bases, and 12 bases lay between the germline ends. The CDR3 loop is CASSLEQGGHEQFF. The DNA for the CDR3 is TGCGCCAGCAGCTTGGAACAGGGAGGGCATGAGCAGTTCTTC.

The chain uses TRBV30 and TRBJ2-2; 10 bases map to TRBD1. The CDR3 consists of 15 residues. Germline CDR1 GTSNPN, CDR2 SVGIG (reference sequence). V dropped 4 bases and J dropped 6; count of bases not matched to a gene: 8. The CDR3 reads CAWNPWGQGPGELFF. CDR3 DNA sequence: TGTGCCTGGAACCCCTGGGGACAGGGGCCCGGGGAGCTGTTTTTT.

This sequence joins TRBV4-1 and TRBJ1-2, with 8 bases lining up with TRBD1. V trimming: 2 bases; J trimming: 6 bases; junction bases outside the gene matches: 14. There are 17 residues in the CDR3. The V gene's germline CDR1 is MGHRA and CDR2 YSYEKL. The CDR3 protein is CASSQSPPGQGRNGYTF. The CDR3, as DNA: TGCGCCAGCAGCCAATCCCCCCCTGGACAGGGAAGGAATGGCTACACCTTC.

This clone was found a few times. The chain carries TRBV7-9 and TRBJ1-3; perhaps TRBD1 as D (5 bases). Trimming cost V 2 bases and J 6 bases, with 17 bases left between them. CDR1 is SEHNR and CDR2 is FQNEAQ in the germline V gene (reference sequence). The CDR3 runs to 16 residues. The CDR3 region is CASSLSGQGISNTIYF. The DNA for the CDR3 is TGTGCCAGCAGCTTAAGTGGCCAGGGAATTTCAAACACCATATATTTT.

J is TRBJ2-2 and V is TRBV28; D might be TRBD2 (5 bases). The CDR3 length is 14 residues. Trimming took 3 bases from V and 3 from J, leaving 8 bases between them. Looked up from germline, CDR1 is MDHEN and CDR2 is SYDVKM. DNA of the CDR3: TGTGCCAGCAGTTTTGGAGGTCACACCGGGGAGCTGTTTTTT. It is translated as CASSFGGHTGELFF.

The rearrangement joins TRBV27 to TRBJ2-6; the D is unclear. V lost 5 bases and J lost 0, with 8 bases in between. CDR3 size: 15 residues. Germline loops: CDR1 MNHEY, CDR2 SMNVEV (reference sequence). The CDR3 here is CASSNRSSGANVLTF. CDR3 in DNA: TGTGCCAGCAGTAACCGTAGCTCTGGGGCCAACGTCCTGACTTTC.

The chain couples TRBV7-9 to TRBJ1-2; D call uncertain. This CDR3 is built from 11 residues. Trimming removed 3 bases from V and 6 bases from J, with 5 bases in between. Germline V lookup: CDR1 SEHNR, CDR2 FQNEAQ (reference sequence). This chain's CDR3 is CASSFSHGYTF. The DNA for the CDR3 is TGTGCCAGCAGCTTCTCTCATGGCTACACCTTC.

CDR3 sequence: CARQQGGGNEQFF. CDR3 in DNA: TGTGCCAGGCAACAGGGTGGGGGCAATGAGCAGTTCTTC. V gene TRBV30 combines with J gene TRBJ2-1, with TRBD1 as a possible D gene (6 bases). Germline V lookup: CDR1 GTSNPN, CDR2 SVGIG (reference sequence). Trimming pared 8 bases from V and 6 bases from J, leaving 17 bases between. The CDR3 consists of 13 residues.

This clone was seen a few times. V usage is TRBV6-6 and J usage is TRBJ2-7; tentative D call: TRBD2 (6 bases). Trimming stripped 2 bases from V and 0 bases from J, with 8 bases between. Germline V lookup: CDR1 MNHNY, CDR2 SVGAGI (reference sequence). The CDR3 is 14 residues long. In DNA form, the CDR3 reads TGTGCCAGCAGTTACACGGAGGGCTCCTACGAGCAGTACTTC. It specifies CASSYTEGSYEQYF.

This rearrangement joins TRBV30 to TRBJ2-5, with 9 bases that match TRBD1. The DNA end is a closer match to TRBJ2-7, so the J assignment may be wrong. CDR1 and CDR2 from the germline V gene are GTSNPN and SVGIG (reference sequence). CDR3 length: 14 residues. The DNA for the CDR3 is TGTGCCTGGAGTATGGGACAGGGCTCCTACGAGCAGTACTTC. It codes for CAWSMGQGSYEQYF.

This clone has only a few counts. The chain uses TRBV28 and TRBJ1-2, with unresolved D. CDR3 length equals 14 residues. In germline, CDR1 is MDHEN, CDR2 SYDVKM. Between the trimmed V and J ends, which lost 7 bases and 6 bases, there was a span of 18 bases. CDR3 amino acids: CASNLETSPDGYTF. DNA of the CDR3: TGTGCCAGCAACCTCGAGACATCACCGGATGGCTACACCTTC.

The chain carries TRBV7-9 and TRBJ2-7, with D unclear. CDR1 SEHNR and CDR2 FQNEAQ come from the germline V gene (reference sequence). The CDR3 is made up of 13 amino acids. Deletions cut 1 base from V and 2 bases from J, with 6 bases between. The CDR3 sequence: CASSLDITYEQYF. The CDR3 nucleotides are TGTGCCAGCAGCTTAGATATTACCTACGAGCAGTACTTC.

This chain links TRBV7-2 with TRBJ1-2; no firm D call. CDR1 and CDR2 from the germline V gene are SGHTA and FQGNSA. The CDR3 consists of 14 residues. Trimming left V 5 bases short and J 2 bases short, with 12 bases between. The chain's CDR3 is CASSVGKTNYGYTF. The CDR3 DNA reads TGTGCCAGCAGCGTCGGGAAGACCAACTATGGCTACACCTTC. The full variable domain, rest sourced from reference TRBV7-2 and TRBJ1-2, is GAGVSQSPSNKVTEKGKDVELRCDPISGHTALYWYRQSLGQGLEFLIYFQGNSAPDKSGLPSDRFSAERTGGSVSTLTIQRTQQEDSAVYLCASSVGKTNYGYTFGSGTRLTVV.

The V and J genes are TRBV6-5 and TRBJ1-3; the D is unclear. The CDR3 totals 13 residues. V was clipped by 8 bases and J by 0 bases, with 8 bases between them. Per the germline V gene, CDR1 is MNHEY and CDR2 is SVGAGI. CDR3 sequence: CASWAYSGNTIYF. In nucleotides, the CDR3 is TGTGCCAGCTGGGCCTACTCTGGAAACACCATATATTTT.

V is TRBV5-1 and J is TRBJ2-7, with a possible D match to TRBD1 (6 bases). The V and J ends lost 2 bases and 5 bases respectively, with 8 bases between them. Germline V gene data show CDR1 as SGHRS and CDR2 as YFSETQ. The CDR3 extends over 12 amino acids. The DNA for the CDR3 is TGCGCCAGCAGCTTAGCAGGGGACGAGCAGTACTTC. Protein product: CASSLAGDEQYF.

The V and J genes are TRBV5-6 and TRBJ1-2; possibly TRBD1 for D (6 bases). The CDR3 is 14 amino acids. CDR1 is SGHDT, CDR2 YYEEEE, per germline. Trimming took off 4 bases at V and 2 bases at J, with 12 bases between the two ends. The CDR3 sequence: CASSDTGQNYGYTF. CDR3 coding DNA: TGTGCCAGCAGCGATACCGGACAGAACTATGGCTACACCTTC.

This clone was observed a few times. J is TRBJ1-1 and V is TRBV28, with 8 bases lining up with TRBD1. Germline-derived CDR1 and CDR2 are MDHEN and SYDVKM. This CDR3 spans 13 amino acids. After removal of 5 bases from V and 10 bases from J, the junction contained 9 bases not matched to a gene. The CDR3 DNA reads TGTGCCAGCAGTCCCGGACAGGGACCCCGAGCTTTCTTT. The encoded protein is CASSPGQGPRAFF.

The J gene is TRBJ2-5, the V gene TRBV7-2, with D perhaps TRBD2 (5 bases). Trimming took off 2 bases at V and 5 bases at J, with 15 bases between the two ends. This CDR3 spans 15 amino acids. CDR1 is SGHTA and CDR2 is FQGNSA in the germline V gene. CDR3 protein: CASSLLAGNEETQYF. The CDR3 nucleotides read TGTGCCAGCAGCTTACTCGCCGGGAATGAGGAGACCCAGTACTTC.

V usage is TRBV5-4 and J usage is TRBJ2-5, with TRBD1 matching over 8 bases. CDR1 and CDR2 from the germline V gene are SGHNT and YYREEE (reference sequence). The V gene end was trimmed by 3 bases and the J gene end by 5 bases; junction bases not matched to a gene: 6. The CDR3 loop spans 14 amino acids. CDR3 protein: CASSYGQGTETQYF. In DNA, the CDR3 is TGTGCCAGCAGCTACGGACAGGGTACCGAGACCCAGTACTTC. The complete variable domain, with remaining parts taken from reference TRBV5-4 and TRBJ2-5, reads ETGVTQSPTHLIKTRGQQVTLRCSSQSGHNTVSWYQQALGQGPQFIFQYYREEENGRGNFPPRFSGLQFPNYSSELNVNALELDDSALYLCASSYGQGTETQYFGPGTRLLVL.

The chain is built from TRBV4-2 and TRBJ2-7; 11 bases map to TRBD2. CDR1 and CDR2 from the germline V gene are LGHNA and YNFKEQ. Losses at the gene ends were 0 bases for V and 4 bases for J; bases not matched to a gene: 2. There are 15 residues in the CDR3. The DNA for the CDR3 is TGTGCCAGCAGCCAAGATACTAGCGGGGGATACGAGCAGTACTTC. Translating it yields CASSQDTSGGYEQYF.

This chain links TRBV10-3 with TRBJ2-2; TRBD1 matches at 8 bases. The CDR3 covers 13 residues. The V segment lost 8 bases and the J segment 6 bases; nucleotides outside the gene matches: 5. Germline CDR1 is ENHRY and CDR2 is SYGVKD. DNA of the CDR3: TGTGCCATCGAAGACAGGGGTCCCGGGGAGCTGTTTTTT. It codes for CAIEDRGPGELFF.

The chain recombines TRBV5-1 with TRBJ1-2; 9 bases are shared with TRBD1. The CDR3 has 15 amino acids. V lost 9 bases, J lost 10 bases, and 19 bases stayed unmatched. Germline loops: CDR1 SGHRS, CDR2 YFSETQ. The CDR3 is CATTSPGQGGGVYTF. In nucleotides, the CDR3 is TGCGCCACCACCAGCCCGGGACAGGGAGGTGGTGTCTACACCTTC.

V usage is TRBV7-3 and J usage is TRBJ2-1, with D unresolved. The CDR3 length is 13 residues. Germline loops: CDR1 SGHTA, CDR2 FQGTGA. V was pared by 2 bases and J by 4 bases, with 6 bases between. The CDR3 DNA follows: TGTGCCAGCAGCTTAGCGGAGTACAATGAGCAGTTCTTC. It codes for CASSLAEYNEQFF.